This T cell receptor beta chain was sequenced during a study of blood T cell repertoires in COVID-19. Study details: T cells, B-cell-depleted T cells, or PBMCs provided the cDNA or gDNA that served as material.

This CDR3 has 15 residues. Per the germline V gene, CDR1 is LGHNA and CDR2 is YNFKEQ. The V and J ends lost 0 bases and 0 bases respectively, with 8 bases between them. Patients in Seattle were enrolled during active infection, then followed longitudinally. Profiled with immunoSEQ multiplex PCR; TCRdb holds only in-frame clones, not every one. The data show about 220,000 clones, approximately 78% seen once. This receptor was taken from a woman aged 70 to 79 with COVID-19, enrolled during active disease. Sequenced sample: peripheral blood. The rearrangement joins TRBV4-2 to TRBJ1-2, with no clear D. As DNA, the CDR3 is TGTGCCAGCAGCCAAGACGGCGGAGCTAACTATGGCTACACCTTC. Its translation is CASSQDGGANYGYTF.